This TCR beta chain emerged from a study of PD-1 blockade in classical Hodgkin lymphoma. Across the whole study: Once every 2 weeks, patients received intravenous nivolumab at 3 mg/kg.

Documented time point: cycle 4 day 1 (C4D1), after 5 to 7 weeks of nivolumab. All patients experienced relapse after autologous stem cell transplantation, and brentuximab vedotin exposure was variable. Repertoires were generated with immunoSEQ multiplex PCR, while TCRdb's copy carries only in-frame clones and drops some. The sample lists approximately 22,000 clones, 80% seen once, with roughly 6.6% in the top ten. Findings and limits, study-wide: Reported findings placed baseline TCR diversity lower in newly diagnosed patients (compared with healthy donors). Prior to therapy, complete responders displayed diversity much like that of newly diagnosed patients. Compared with baseline, CD4+ but not CD8+ TCR diversity had risen significantly by C4D1.

The CDR3 has 20 amino acids. Germline V gives CDR1 SQVTM, CDR2 ANQGSEA. The ends were cut back, 6 bases at V and 2 bases at J, with 33 bases in the middle. As to this clone: Its target is not known.

This chain links TRBV29-1 with TRBJ2-3; D is possibly TRBD1 (6 bases). The TCR was taken from a human donor with classical Hodgkin lymphoma. Sequencing was performed on peripheral blood mononuclear cells (PBMCs), taken before the fourth cycle of nivolumab. CDR3 nucleotide sequence: TGCAGCGTCGCGTTTCTTGAGTGGGGAAACCCCGACAGGATCACAGATACGCAGTATTTT. It yields the protein CSVAFLEWGNPDRITDTQYF.